A single sample is the source of the 23 T cell receptor beta chains below, sequenced in a study of cytomegalovirus exposure and HLA in healthy donors. Primers included in the PCR were 60 Vbeta and 13 Jbeta primers. Sequenced by immunoSEQ multiplex PCR; TCRdb stores in-frame clones only, minus some. In the table there are some 120,000 clones, 70% to 80% of which are singletons. What was sequenced was PBMCs. The receptors were gathered from a woman in her thirties or forties in good health and CMV-seropositive.

The J gene is TRBJ1-1, the V gene TRBV6-5, with D tentatively TRBD1 (5 bases). The CDR3 is 14 amino acids. Trimming cost V 5 bases and J 1 base, with 11 bases left between them. Germline CDR1 is MNHEY and CDR2 is SVGAGI. The DNA of the CDR3 is TGTGCCAGCAGTCGCTCAACAGGGAACACTGAAGCTTTCTTT. As protein: CASSRSTGNTEAFF.

The chain carries TRBV2 and TRBJ2-1, with 8 bases identical to TRBD2. CDR1 SNHLY and CDR2 FYNNEI come from the germline V gene. The V and J ends lost 5 bases and 0 bases, in that order; junction bases with no gene match: 3. The CDR3 has 15 amino acids. CDR3 coding DNA: TGTGCCAGCAGTTATCTAGCGGGCTCCTACAATGAGCAGTTCTTC. Residues: CASSYLAGSYNEQFF.

This sequence joins TRBV5-4 and TRBJ2-3; D gene ambiguous. Trimming shortened V by 5 bases and J by 4 bases, and 5 bases separated the two germline ends. The CDR3 consists of 11 residues. From germline, CDR1 is SGHNT and CDR2 YYREEE (reference sequence). The CDR3 sequence: CASRIADTQYF. The DNA for the CDR3 is TGTGCCAGCAGAATCGCAGATACGCAGTATTTT.

The rearrangement uses TRBV7-6 and TRBJ1-1; a weak D match, TRBD1 (5 bases). CDR1 and CDR2 (germline): SGHVS, FNYEAQ. Trimming took 5 bases from V and 4 from J, leaving 17 bases between them. This CDR3 has 15 residues. The CDR3 is CASSSPGGIGTEAFF. DNA for the CDR3: TGTGCCAGCAGCAGCCCGGGGGGTATCGGCACTGAAGCTTTCTTT.

The rearrangement links TRBV5-6 to TRBJ1-1, with 7 bases identical to TRBD1. Trimming at V came to 0 bases and at J to 3 bases, leaving 11 bases not matched to a gene. This CDR3 region has 17 residues. Germline values: CDR1 SGHDT, CDR2 YYEEEE. CDR3 amino acids: CASSLARGLIVHTEAFF. DNA for the CDR3: TGTGCCAGCAGCTTGGCGAGGGGGCTCATAGTTCACACTGAAGCTTTCTTT.

The chain employs TRBV13 and TRBJ2-5; D gene ambiguous. The V end was cut by 4 bases, the J end by 0 bases, with 9 bases between. This CDR3 spans 14 amino acids. CDR1 and CDR2 from the germline V gene are PRHDT and FYEKMQ (reference sequence). DNA of the CDR3: TGTGCCAGCAGCTCCTCGGAGTACCAAGAGACCCAGTACTTC. This translates into CASSSSEYQETQYF.

In nucleotides, the CDR3 is TGTGCCAGTAGTGGGACAGGTGCCTCACCCCTCCACTTT. Protein sequence: CASSGTGASPLHF. V is TRBV19 and J is TRBJ1-6, with TRBD1 identical over 8 bases. This CDR3 region has 13 residues. Germline V CDR1 and CDR2: LNHDA, SQIVND (reference sequence). V lost 5 bases to trimming and J lost 10 bases; unmatched junction nucleotides: 4.

This chain connects TRBV7-6 to TRBJ2-1, with D tentatively TRBD2 (5 bases). Germline V gene lookup returns CDR1 SGHVS and CDR2 FNYEAQ. The CDR3 extends over 15 amino acids. V was clipped by 3 bases and J by 4 bases, with 13 bases between them. The CDR3 DNA reads TGTGCCAGCAGCTTGAGGGTTCACCCTTACAATGAGCAGTTCTTC. It specifies CASSLRVHPYNEQFF.

This clone has only a few counts. The chain is built from TRBV23-1 and TRBJ1-2; a weak D match, TRBD1 (6 bases). TRBV23-1 is placed among ORFs of uncertain function. The CDR3 loop spans 14 amino acids. V lost 3 bases and J lost 2, with 10 bases in between. The CDR3 DNA is TGCGCCAGCAGTCAGCCCGGACAGAACTATGGCTACACCTTC. It encodes CASSQPGQNYGYTF.

This clone was detected once. This rearrangement joins TRBV9 to TRBJ1-4; 7 positions agree with TRBD1. The CDR3 runs to 14 residues. Trimming removed 4 bases from V and 8 bases from J; junction bases left unmatched: 8. Germline loops: CDR1 SGDLS, CDR2 YYNGEE. CDR3 bases: TGTGCCAGCAGCAACCTGGGGACAGACGAAAAACTGTTTTTT. Translation gives CASSNLGTDEKLFF.

This clone was detected only a few times. V and J are TRBV2 and TRBJ1-6; the D gene is possibly TRBD1 (5 bases). CDR1 and CDR2 (germline): SNHLY, FYNNEI. The CDR3 contains 19 residues. V lost 7 bases and J lost 7, with 29 bases in between. The CDR3 DNA follows: TGTGCCAGCACTCCGTCTTTTTTTGGGGCCACACGAACAAATTCACCCCTCCACTTT. Translated, it gives CASTPSFFGATRTNSPLHF.

This clone was recorded a few times. V gene TRBV5-8 combines with J gene TRBJ2-5; 7 bases agree with TRBD2. CDR3 size: 14 residues. V gave up 6 bases and J gave up 1 base; unmatched junction bases: 6. Germline V gene lookup returns CDR1 SGHTS and CDR2 YDEGEE. The CDR3 nucleotides read TGTGCCAGCACTTGGTGGGGGGGCCAAGAGACCCAGTACTTC. Translated, it gives CASTWWGGQETQYF.

The CDR3 bases are TGTGCCAGCGGGGGGGGGAGTAACAATTCACCCCTCCACTTT. This translates into CASGGGSNNSPLHF. The chain carries TRBV27 and TRBJ1-6, with a possible D match to TRBD1 (5 bases). The germline gives CDR1 MNHEY, CDR2 SMNVEV (reference sequence). Trimming left V 8 bases short and J 7 bases short, with 15 bases between. The CDR3 has 14 residues.

The rearrangement joins TRBV11-2 to TRBJ1-3; D ambiguous. CDR1 and CDR2 from the germline V gene are SGHAT and FQNNGV. There are 12 residues in the CDR3. V lost 4 bases and J 4 bases, leaving 5 bases between the germline ends. CDR3 loop: CASSSFGNTIYF. DNA for the CDR3: TGTGCCAGCAGCTCTTTCGGAAACACCATATATTTT.

The chain is built from TRBV5-1 and TRBJ1-2; no firm D call. The CDR3 covers 14 residues. Germline V gives CDR1 SGHRS, CDR2 YFSETQ. V gave up 4 bases and J gave up 1 base, with 11 bases separating them. CDR3 region: CASSPSSGNYGYTF. The CDR3 DNA reads as TGCGCCAGCAGCCCTTCCTCGGGTAACTATGGCTACACCTTC.

The chain links TRBV11-2 to TRBJ1-2, with TRBD1 matching 9 bases. This CDR3 is 14 amino acids long. With V trimmed by 6 bases and J by 4 bases, 6 bases remained unmatched. Germline lookup yields CDR1 SGHAT and CDR2 FQNNGV. The CDR3 protein is CASSRDRVIYGYTF. The CDR3 DNA reads TGTGCCAGCAGTCGGGACAGGGTAATCTATGGCTACACCTTC.

The rearrangement uses TRBV19 and TRBJ1-5; D unresolved. Trimming stripped 8 bases from V and 3 bases from J, with 8 bases between. CDR1 and CDR2 from the germline V gene are LNHDA and SQIVND (reference sequence). The CDR3 totals 12 residues. CDR3 coding DNA: TGTGCCAGTGCACAGAACAATCAGCCCCAGCATTTT. It codes for CASAQNNQPQHF.

The table lists this clone with a few counts. The chain joins TRBV25-1 to TRBJ2-1; weak D call: TRBD1 (5 bases). V lost 1 base and J lost 7, with 14 bases in between. Germline V gene sequence: CDR1 MGHDK, CDR2 SYGVNS. This CDR3 has 15 amino acids. CDR3: CASSELQQVTNEQFF. The CDR3 coding sequence is TGTGCCAGCAGTGAATTGCAACAGGTTACGAATGAGCAGTTCTTC.

The rearrangement joins TRBV27 to TRBJ1-1, with 7 bases that match TRBD1. The CDR3 spans 14 residues. Germline loops: CDR1 MNHEY, CDR2 SMNVEV (reference sequence). V shed 5 bases, J shed 4 bases, and the junction held 7 bases outside the gene matches. The CDR3 DNA follows: TGTGCCAGCAGTACCTTCAGGGGGAGCACTGAAGCTTTCTTT. It yields the protein CASSTFRGSTEAFF.

The chain has TRBV6-6 and TRBJ1-6; D not resolved. In germline, CDR1 is MNHNY, CDR2 SVGAGI (reference sequence). The CDR3 contains 13 residues. Trimming took 4 bases from V and 4 from J, leaving 5 bases between them. CDR3 loop: CASSSLYNSPLHF. CDR3 DNA: TGTGCCAGCAGTTCTCTTTATAATTCACCCCTCCACTTT.

The chain joins TRBV4-2 to TRBJ1-4, with D possibly TRBD1 on 5 matching bases. V lost 2 bases and J lost 3, with 10 bases in between. CDR1 is LGHNA, CDR2 YNFKEQ, per germline. The CDR3 extends over 15 amino acids. CDR3 coding DNA: TGTGCCAGCAGCCAAATCCAGGGATCTAATGAAAAACTGTTTTTT. Translation gives CASSQIQGSNEKLFF.

This clone was seen just once. The rearrangement joins TRBV7-3 to TRBJ2-1; 7 nucleotides match TRBD1. J lost 2 bases, V lost 2 bases, and 3 bases had no gene match. CDR1 is SGHTA, CDR2 FQGTGA, per germline. This CDR3 spans 15 amino acids. CDR3 sequence: CASSLSTGPYNEQFF. In nucleotides, the CDR3 is TGTGCCAGCAGCTTATCGACAGGGCCCTACAATGAGCAGTTCTTC.

This clone has a handful of counts. The genes are TRBV5-4 and TRBJ2-1; D is unresolved. There are 16 residues in the CDR3. With 4 bases removed from V and 0 bases from J, the gap between germline ends came to 14 bases. Germline V gene sequence: CDR1 SGHNT, CDR2 YYREEE (reference sequence). DNA of the CDR3: TGTGCCAGCAGCGTATTCCGCGGCGCCTCCTACAATGAGCAGTTCTTC. It encodes CASSVFRGASYNEQFF.